The 30 T cell receptor beta chains below were found in one sample sequenced in a study of T-cell memory formation after mild COVID-19. MiXCR, run by TCRdb on the 5' RACE reads, gives a single entry per CDR3 protein. This sample has some 280,000 distinct CDR3 sequences, with 15% to 20% found just once. The sequencing sample was made of PBMCs or a T cell subset sorted from them (not recorded which). These receptors originate from a man younger than 35 who had mild COVID-19 (a few samples of this study predate the infection). Cell type and time point are not known.

This clonotype was counted a single time. The chain employs TRBV18 and TRBJ1-4; D is unresolved. The CDR3 extends over 12 amino acids. CDR1 and CDR2 (germline): KGHSH, LQKENI. The V and J ends lost 2 bases and 10 bases respectively, with 8 bases between them. The CDR3 region is CASSPNYGKLFF. The CDR3 DNA reads as TGTGCCAGCTCACCAAATTATGGAAAACTGTTTTTT.

The chain combines TRBV4-3 with TRBJ2-3, with D tentatively TRBD2 (7 bases). The germline V gene encodes CDR1 LGHNA and CDR2 YSLEER. The CDR3 spans 15 residues. Trimming pared 4 bases from V and 5 bases from J, leaving 16 bases between. The chain's CDR3 is CASSPVRGGRDTQYF. The CDR3 nucleotides read TGCGCCAGCAGCCCCGTGAGGGGGGGCCGAGATACGCAGTATTTT.

The chain has TRBV20-1 and TRBJ2-7; no firm D call. Between the trimmed V and J ends, which lost 3 bases and 1 base, there was a span of 10 bases. CDR1 and CDR2 from the germline V gene are DFQATT and SNEGSKA (reference sequence). The length of the CDR3 is 13 residues. CDR3 sequence: CSASGPKSYEQYF. The CDR3 DNA sequence: TGCAGTGCTAGTGGGCCAAAATCCTACGAGCAGTACTTC.

DNA of the CDR3: TGTGCCACCTCCGTTGACAGGGTGGGCACTGAAGCTTTCTTT. Residues: CATSVDRVGTEAFF. This sequence joins TRBV6-2 or TRBV6-3 and TRBJ1-1, with TRBD1 identical over 7 bases. V lost 10 bases, J lost 4 bases, and 12 bases stayed unmatched. The germline V gene encodes CDR1 MNHEY and CDR2 SVGEGT. The CDR3 has 14 amino acids.

V and J are TRBV18 and TRBJ2-7; 9 bases are a match to TRBD2. The CDR3 spans 15 residues. From germline, CDR1 is KGHSH and CDR2 LQKENI. V dropped 2 bases and J dropped 3; count of bases not matched to a gene: 5. CDR3 sequence: CASSPAGGDHYEQYF. In nucleotides, the CDR3 is TGTGCCAGCTCACCAGCGGGGGGGGACCACTACGAGCAGTACTTC.

This clonotype was seen a handful of times. The chain combines TRBV18 with TRBJ1-1; no clear D. CDR3 length equals 12 residues. The germline V and J ends were trimmed by 3 bases and 5 bases, with 7 bases remaining between them. CDR1 and CDR2 (germline): KGHSH, LQKENI. The CDR3 region has the DNA TGTGCCAGCTCACCCGCGACAACTGAAGCTTTCTTT. Translated: CASSPATTEAFF.

The chain is built from TRBV11-1 and TRBJ2-3; D might be TRBD2 (5 bases). The CDR3 length is 13 residues. V gave up 3 bases and J gave up 4 bases, with 8 bases separating them. Germline CDR1 SGHAT, CDR2 FQDESV (reference sequence). The CDR3 nucleotides are TGTGCCAGCAGCTTGGGAGTCGCAGATACGCAGTATTTT. Residues: CASSLGVADTQYF.

The chain employs TRBV21-1 and TRBJ1-2; the table's D call TRBD1 went unverified against the DNA. TRBV21-1 is described as a pseudogene. The CDR3 covers 19 residues. CDR3 coding DNA: TGTGCCAGCAGCAAACCGGGACAGGGGGCGGTTTACACCGGATTTGGCTACACCTTC. Amino acid sequence: CASSKPGQGAVYTGFGYTF.

This clonotype was seen only a few times. The V gene is TRBV6-2 or TRBV6-3, the J gene TRBJ2-5; D tentatively fits TRBD1 or TRBD2 (5 bases each). This CDR3 has 15 residues. Trimming pared 5 bases from V and 5 bases from J, leaving 18 bases between. CDR1 and CDR2 (germline): MNHEY, SVGEGT. The CDR3 loop is CASSRRLGAGETQYF. CDR3 DNA sequence: TGTGCCAGCAGTAGAAGACTCGGGGCCGGGGAGACCCAGTACTTC.

This clonotype was recorded many times. The rearrangement links TRBV6-2 or TRBV6-3 to TRBJ1-5; tentatively, D is TRBD1 (6 bases). V was shortened by 11 bases and J by 9 bases, with 20 bases between the two germline ends. The germline V gene encodes CDR1 MNHEY and CDR2 SVGEGT. The CDR3 extends over 13 amino acids. The CDR3 coding sequence is TGTGCCGCCGGGGCAGGGGCGTCTTCGCCCCAGCATTTT. Protein: CAAGAGASSPQHF.

This clonotype was counted between two and nine times. The chain has TRBV5-1 and TRBJ2-3; 10 bases are shared with TRBD1. The CDR3 has 16 amino acids. The ends lost 1 base at V and 6 bases at J; junction bases unmatched: 8. The germline CDR1 and CDR2 sequences are SGHRS and YFSETQ. CDR3 in DNA: TGCGCCAGCAGCTTGCTGGACAGGGGGGACGGGGATACGCAGTATTTT. It yields the protein CASSLLDRGDGDTQYF. Full variable domain (remainder filled in from reference TRBV5-1 and TRBJ2-3): KAGVTQTPRYLIKTRGQQVTLSCSPISGHRSVSWYQQTPGQGLQFLFEYFSETQRNKGNFPGRFSGRQFSNSRSEMNVSTLELGDSALYLCASSLLDRGDGDTQYFGPGTRLTVL.

This clonotype was detected many times. The rearrangement links TRBV11-2 to TRBJ2-4; TRBD2 is a possible D gene (6 bases). With 2 bases removed from V and 5 bases from J, the gap between germline ends came to 13 bases. The CDR3 sequence is 15 residues long. Germline CDR1 is SGHAT and CDR2 is FQNNGV. The CDR3 DNA reads as TGTGCCAGCAGCTTACACGAGGGACTCCAAAACATTCAGTACTTC. This gives the protein CASSLHEGLQNIQYF.

This clonotype appeared a few times. The CDR3 here is CASSLRDGQNTEAFF. The CDR3 bases are TGTGCCAGCAGCCTCAGGGACGGCCAGAACACTGAAGCTTTCTTT. The chain recombines TRBV9 with TRBJ1-1, with TRBD1 as a possible D gene (5 bases). Trimming cost V 4 bases and J 1 base, with 14 bases left between them. CDR3 length: 15 residues. The germline V gene encodes CDR1 SGDLS and CDR2 YYNGEE. Full variable domain (remainder filled in from reference TRBV9 and TRBJ1-1): DSGVTQTPKHLITATGQRVTLRCSPRSGDLSVYWYQQSLDQGLQFLIQYYNGEERAKGNILERFSAQQFPDLHSELNLSSLELGDSALYFCASSLRDGQNTEAFFGQGTRLTVV.

This clonotype was counted only a few times. The chain recombines TRBV5-1 with TRBJ2-3; 12 bases agree with TRBD2. The CDR3 is 18 amino acids. Germline assignment: CDR1 SGHRS and CDR2 YFSETQ. The J segment lost 4 bases and the V segment lost 0 bases, leaving 9 bases of the junction unmatched. The CDR3 coding sequence is TGCGCCAGCAGCTTGGCAACTCTAGCGGGGGGGCACCCAGATACGCAGTATTTT. Translation: CASSLATLAGGHPDTQYF. Looking up the rest from reference TRBV5-1 and TRBJ2-3 gives the full variable domain: KAGVTQTPRYLIKTRGQQVTLSCSPISGHRSVSWYQQTPGQGLQFLFEYFSETQRNKGNFPGRFSGRQFSNSRSEMNVSTLELGDSALYLCASSLATLAGGHPDTQYFGPGTRLTVL.

The chain recombines TRBV5-1 with TRBJ1-1; the D is unclear. Germline-derived CDR1 and CDR2 are SGHRS and YFSETQ. The CDR3 extends over 15 amino acids. Trimming left V 0 bases short and J 0 bases short, with 9 bases between. CDR3 nucleotides: TGCGCCAGCAGCTTGGAAGGAAGTTTGAACACTGAAGCTTTCTTT. This gives the protein CASSLEGSLNTEAFF.

This clonotype was counted only a few times. This chain links TRBV7-8 with TRBJ1-1; D uncertain. This CDR3 comprises 12 residues. V was shortened by 5 bases and J by 3 bases, with 7 bases between the two germline ends. Germline-derived CDR1 and CDR2 are SGHVS and FQNEAQ. The CDR3 loop reads CASSLVYTEAFF. As DNA, the CDR3 is TGTGCCAGCAGCCTAGTTTACACTGAAGCTTTCTTT.

In its sample, this clonotype was seen a few times. The rearrangement links TRBV7-9 to TRBJ1-5; 8 bases agree with TRBD1. The trim removed 5 bases at V and 4 bases at J, leaving 7 bases unmatched. CDR3 length equals 15 residues. Germline lookup yields CDR1 SEHNR and CDR2 FQNEAQ (reference sequence). CDR3 nucleotide sequence: TGTGCCAGCAGCCGAACGACAGGGGCGAATCAGCCCCAGCATTTT. Translating it yields CASSRTTGANQPQHF.

The CDR3 sequence is CSVDGAREVPDTQYF. In nucleotides, the CDR3 is TGCAGCGTTGACGGGGCCAGGGAGGTCCCAGATACGCAGTATTTT. This chain uses TRBV29-1 with TRBJ2-3; tentative D call: TRBD2 (6 bases). There are 15 residues in the CDR3. Deletions cut 3 bases from V and 4 bases from J, with 17 bases between. Germline V lookup: CDR1 SQVTM, CDR2 ANQGSEA.

The rearrangement uses TRBV7-2 and TRBJ2-5; no clear D. Trimming left V 5 bases short and J 1 base short, with 17 bases between. CDR1 is SGHTA and CDR2 is FQGNSA in the germline V gene. The CDR3 is 16 amino acids. The CDR3 nucleotides read TGTGCCAGCAGCCCGATGATGTCGGGCTCCCAAGAGACCCAGTACTTC. Translation gives CASSPMMSGSQETQYF.

Many counts were recorded for this clonotype. The rearrangement uses TRBV4-3 and TRBJ2-7; 7 bases agree with TRBD2. The germline gives CDR1 LGHNA, CDR2 YSLEER. CDR3 length: 14 amino acids. J lost 0 bases, V lost 2 bases, and 1 base had no gene match. CDR3 residues: CASSQSGVSYEQYF. DNA of the CDR3: TGCGCCAGCAGCCAAAGCGGGGTCTCCTACGAGCAGTACTTC.

This clonotype has only a few counts. The chain is built from TRBV4-2 and TRBJ2-3, with D perhaps matching TRBD1 (5 bases). The germline V gene has CDR1 LGHNA and CDR2 YNFKEQ. CDR3 length: 16 residues. The V end lost 1 base, the J end lost 4 bases, and 15 bases lay between the germline ends. The CDR3 loop is CASSQGRALGADTQYF. The CDR3 region has the DNA TGTGCCAGCAGCCAAGGACGGGCTCTAGGGGCAGATACGCAGTATTTT.

A few counts support this clonotype. The J gene is TRBJ2-7, the V gene TRBV27; D uncertain. Trimming pared 3 bases from V and 5 bases from J, leaving 26 bases between. The germline V gene encodes CDR1 MNHEY and CDR2 SMNVEV (reference sequence). CDR3 length: 18 amino acids. CDR3 DNA sequence: TGTGCCAGCAGTTTCGGCAGGACCCTTAGGGATGGGTCTCACGAGCAGTACTTC. Its translation: CASSFGRTLRDGSHEQYF.

This clonotype was seen repeatedly, ten times or more. The chain couples TRBV7-2 to TRBJ1-1; no definite D call. The ends were cut back, 4 bases at V and 10 bases at J, with 7 bases in the middle. The CDR3 consists of 10 residues. Germline lookup yields CDR1 SGHTA and CDR2 FQGNSA. The CDR3 bases are TGTGCCAGCAGCTCCGACGGAGCTTTCTTT. Amino acid sequence: CASSSDGAFF. The entire variable domain, with the rest obtained from reference TRBV7-2 and TRBJ1-1, is as follows: GAGVSQSPSNKVTEKGKDVELRCDPISGHTALYWYRQSLGQGLEFLIYFQGNSAPDKSGLPSDRFSAERTGGSVSTLTIQRTQQEDSAVYLCASSSDGAFFGQGTRLTVV.

The V gene is TRBV4-3, the J gene TRBJ1-1, with no clear D. Germline values: CDR1 LGHNA, CDR2 YSLEER. Trimming removed 4 bases from V and 4 bases from J, with 13 bases in between. CDR3 length: 14 residues. The CDR3 nucleotides read TGCGCCAGCAGCCTGGAGGTTGGAGGCACTGAAGCTTTCTTT. The encoded protein is CASSLEVGGTEAFF.

This clonotype turned up a few times. The gene calls are TRBV7-9 and TRBJ2-1, with D maybe TRBD1 (7 bases). Germline CDR1 is SEHNR and CDR2 is FQNEAQ (reference sequence). V was cut by 3 bases and J by 5 bases, with 14 bases left in between. CDR3 length: 15 amino acids. CDR3 DNA: TGTGCCAGCAGCTTCGCGGTCAGGGGGGACAATGAGCAGTTCTTC. Residues: CASSFAVRGDNEQFF.

Only a few counts were recorded for this clonotype. The CDR3 nucleotides are TGTGCCAGCAGCTCCGGGACAGAAAGTCAGCCCCAGCATTTT. It is translated as CASSSGTESQPQHF. The chain combines TRBV6-5 with TRBJ1-5; 7 bases fit TRBD1. V shed 6 bases, J shed 6 bases, and the junction held 8 bases outside the gene matches. Germline V CDR1 and CDR2: MNHEY, SVGAGI. The CDR3 covers 14 residues.

This clonotype has only a few counts. The rearrangement joins TRBV5-4 to TRBJ2-6; D might be TRBD1 (6 bases). CDR3 size: 16 residues. Per germline, CDR1 SGHNT and CDR2 YYREEE (reference sequence). The germline V and J ends were trimmed by 4 bases and 0 bases, with 11 bases remaining between them. CDR3 nucleotide sequence: TGTGCCAGCAGCACCGCACAGGGCTCTGGGGCCAACGTCCTGACTTTC. Its protein is CASSTAQGSGANVLTF.

The V gene is TRBV4-1, the J gene TRBJ1-6, with D possibly matching TRBD1 (6 bases). Trimming took 0 bases from V and 0 from J, leaving 15 bases between them. The CDR3 covers 19 residues. CDR1 and CDR2 from the germline V gene are MGHRA and YSYEKL. This CDR3 reads CASSQEGVQGSSYNSPLHF. The CDR3 bases are TGCGCCAGCAGCCAAGAGGGTGTACAGGGCAGCTCCTATAATTCACCCCTCCACTTT.

The chain joins TRBV20-1 to TRBJ2-1; 10 nucleotides line up with TRBD2. Unmatched junction bases numbered 8, after V lost 5 bases and J lost 7 bases. The germline CDR1 and CDR2 sequences are DFQATT and SNEGSKA (reference sequence). The CDR3 covers 14 residues. The CDR3 bases are TGCAGTGCTCCTGAGACTAGCGGGTCGAATGAGCAGTTCTTC. This translates into CSAPETSGSNEQFF.

This clonotype was seen more than once but under ten times. The chain uses TRBV20-1 and TRBJ1-1, with D maybe TRBD1 (6 bases). Between the trimmed V and J ends, which lost 3 bases and 1 base, there was a span of 9 bases. CDR1 is DFQATT, CDR2 SNEGSKA, per germline (reference sequence). The CDR3 has 13 residues. CDR3 loop: CSARPGENTEAFF. For the CDR3, the DNA is TGCAGTGCTAGGCCAGGGGAGAACACTGAAGCTTTCTTT.